The rows below give T cell receptor beta chains drawn from one sample of a study of Ad26.COV2.S vaccination and SARS-CoV-2 variants. Profiled with immunoSEQ multiplex PCR; TCRdb holds only in-frame clones, not every one. The sample contains around 250,000 clones, around 87% of which appear only once. The sequencing here drew on peripheral blood, taken in a trial of Ad26.COV2.S vaccine versus placebo. The receptors were gathered from a person between 18 and 65 years old who received the Ad26.COV2.S COVID-19 vaccine or a placebo. Each CDR3 is given with its conserved first and last residue. A D gene is named only where the DNA matches it firmly. The listing skips clone size in some rows; elsewhere it reads once, few, many or a size class.

>TRBJ1-1|TRBD1|TRBV13|NA
CASSLLTGRDTEAFF
TGTGCCAGCAGCCTCTTGACAGGGAGGGACACTGAAGCTTTCTTT
>TRBJ2-3|NA|TRBV4-2|NA
CASSQDDWLSTDTQYF
TGTGCCAGCAGCCAAGATGATTGGCTTAGCACAGATACGCAGTATTTT
>TRBJ1-1|NA|TRBV7-6|NA
CASSLDWRATEAFF
TGTGCCAGCAGCTTAGATTGGCGCGCCACTGAAGCTTTCTTT
>TRBJ2-7|NA|TRBV6-1|NA
CASSDGQGFSQYF
TGTGCCAGCAGTGACGGGCAGGGGTTTTCTCAGTACTTC
>TRBJ1-4|NA|TRBV2|NA
CASTPDRLTTNEKLFF
TGTGCCAGCACCCCTGACAGGCTAACAACTAATGAAAAACTGTTTTTT
>TRBJ2-5|NA|TRBV4-1|NA
CASSHRGQETQYF
TGCGCCAGCAGCCATAGGGGACAAGAGACCCAGTACTTC
>TRBJ2-7|NA|TRBV5-1|NA
CASSRDSSSYEQYF
TGCGCCAGCAGCCGGGACTCAAGCTCCTACGAGCAGTACTTC
>TRBJ2-7|NA|TRBV19|NA
CASSIEAAYEQYF
TGTGCCAGTAGTATAGAGGCGGCCTACGAGCAGTACTTC
>TRBJ2-1|NA|TRBV19|NA
CASSWGDSFYNEQFF
TGTGCCAGTAGTTGGGGGGACAGCTTCTACAATGAGCAGTTCTTC
>TRBJ2-7|NA|TRBV6-5|NA
CASSRIQGHSYEQYF
TGTGCCAGCAGTCGAATACAGGGCCATTCCTACGAGCAGTACTTC
>TRBJ2-5|NA|TRBV11-1|NA
CASSLKRGRETQYF
TGTGCCAGCAGCCTTAAAAGGGGGAGAGAGACCCAGTACTTC
>TRBJ2-2|NA|TRBV12-1|NA
CASLERDTGELFF
TGTGCCAGCTTGGAGAGGGACACCGGGGAGCTGTTTTTT
>TRBJ2-1|NA|TRBV6-6|NA
CASSKSRYNEQFF
TGTGCCAGCAGCAAGTCTAGGTACAATGAGCAGTTCTTC
>TRBJ2-7|NA|TRBV2|NA
CASSLDLKDF
TGTGCCAGCAGTCTGGACCTGAAGGATTTC
>TRBJ1-2|NA|TRBV20-1|NA
CSARTPGGYTF
TGCAGTGCTAGGACCCCGGGTGGCTACACCTTC
>TRBJ2-7|TRBD2|TRBV6-5|NA
CATLQPGGVYEQYF
TGTGCCACCCTCCAACCGGGGGGGGTCTACGAGCAGTACTTC
>TRBJ2-3|TRBD1|TRBV5-1|NA
CASSSDRGPDTQYF
TGCGCCAGCAGCTCCGACAGGGGTCCGGATACGCAGTATTTT
>TRBJ2-2|NA|TRBV2|few
CASNLRSATNTGELFF
TGTGCCAGCAATTTACGTAGCGCGACGAACACCGGGGAGCTGTTTTTT
>TRBJ2-3|TRBD2|TRBV7-2|NA
CASRRGDYSSLEYF
TGTGCCAGCAGGCGGGGGGACTACTCCTCTTTGGAGTATTTT
>TRBJ1-1|TRBD1|TRBV2|NA
CARGGQGRGTEAFF
TGTGCCAGGGGGGGACAGGGGAGAGGCACTGAAGCTTTCTTT
>TRBJ1-1|NA|TRBV2|NA
CASSGSAKNTEAFF
TGTGCCAGCAGTGGAAGTGCTAAGAACACTGAAGCTTTCTTT
>TRBJ2-3|TRBD1|TRBV3-1/TRBV3-2|NA
CASSPRQGWGTDTQYF
TGTGCCAGCAGCCCCCGACAGGGTTGGGGCACAGATACGCAGTATTTT
>TRBJ1-1|TRBD1|TRBV6-5|NA
CASSYSFTGVNTEAFF
TGTGCCAGCAGTTACTCTTTTACAGGGGTGAACACTGAAGCTTTCTTT
>TRBJ1-5|TRBD1|TRBV7-9|NA
CASSSTGARQPQHF
TGTGCCAGCAGCTCGACAGGGGCGCGGCAGCCCCAGCATTTT
>TRBJ2-3|TRBD1|TRBV11-2|once
CASSRTGTGSDTQYF
TGTGCCAGCAGCAGGACCGGGACAGGGTCAGATACGCAGTATTTT
>TRBJ2-7|TRBD1|TRBV29-1|NA
CSVRGQGPYEQYF
TGCAGCGTGCGAGGACAGGGGCCCTACGAGCAGTACTTC
>TRBJ1-5|NA|TRBV6-5|NA
CASSYGVGSNQPQHF
TGTGCCAGCAGTTACGGGGTCGGGAGCAATCAGCCCCAGCATTTT
>TRBJ2-7|NA|TRBV25-1|few
CASSEFQRGYYEQYF
TGTGCCAGCAGTGAATTCCAGAGGGGGTACTACGAGCAGTACTTC
>TRBJ1-6|NA|TRBV20-1|few
CSASFQSNSPLHF
TGCAGTGCTAGTTTTCAGAGTAATTCACCCCTCCACTTT
>TRBJ2-7|NA|TRBV18|NA
CASSPTIALLSYEQYF
TGTGCCAGCTCACCTACCATAGCGTTACTCTCCTACGAGCAGTACTTC
>TRBJ1-1|NA|TRBV15|NA
CATSFPGGMNTEAFF
TGTGCCACCAGCTTCCCGGGCGGAATGAACACTGAAGCTTTCTTT
>TRBJ2-5|NA|TRBV5-4|NA
CASSLMGSQETQYF
TGTGCCAGCAGCTTGATGGGTAGCCAAGAGACCCAGTACTTC
>TRBJ1-1|NA|TRBV29-1|NA
CSVVGFLNTEAFF
TGCAGCGTTGTGGGGTTCTTGAACACTGAAGCTTTCTTT
>TRBJ1-2|NA|TRBV5-5|few
CASSLGGSNYGYTF
TGTGCCAGCAGCTTGGGAGGGTCTAACTATGGCTACACCTTC
>TRBJ1-2|NA|TRBV19|NA
CASSMEGLNYGYTF
TGTGCCAGTAGTATGGAGGGACTGAACTATGGCTACACCTTC